This TCR beta chain is drawn from a study of blood T cell repertoires in COVID-19. Study as a whole: The cDNA or gDNA used as material had been derived from T cells, B-cell-depleted T cells, or PBMCs.

In the authors' methods: Estimation of nucleated cell counts relied on the amplification of reference gene primers. The table came from immunoSEQ multiplex PCR; TCRdb's copy has only in-frame clones and leaves some out. The DNA was the basis for D and trimming; V, J and clone size are from that table. The sample has roughly 300,000 clones, around 90% seen once. Germline V gives CDR1 MNHNS, CDR2 SASEGT. V was clipped by 3 bases and J by 5 bases, with 16 bases between them. The length of the CDR3 is 16 residues. Participants were aged about 18 to 90 years, lived in 20 to 30 US areas, and enrolled virtually. Recovery meant two consecutive negative NP/OP PCR tests, professional clearance, or resolved symptoms. This clone showed up just a few times.

The sequence was obtained from a young woman who had recovered from COVID-19. Input material: PBMCs or T cells enriched from blood (not recorded which). J is TRBJ1-4 and V is TRBV6-1, with D possibly matching TRBD1 (5 bases). The CDR3 here is CASSEGGRGGNEKLFF. The CDR3 DNA reads TGTGCCAGCAGTGAGGGCGGAAGGGGAGGCAATGAAAAACTGTTTTTT.